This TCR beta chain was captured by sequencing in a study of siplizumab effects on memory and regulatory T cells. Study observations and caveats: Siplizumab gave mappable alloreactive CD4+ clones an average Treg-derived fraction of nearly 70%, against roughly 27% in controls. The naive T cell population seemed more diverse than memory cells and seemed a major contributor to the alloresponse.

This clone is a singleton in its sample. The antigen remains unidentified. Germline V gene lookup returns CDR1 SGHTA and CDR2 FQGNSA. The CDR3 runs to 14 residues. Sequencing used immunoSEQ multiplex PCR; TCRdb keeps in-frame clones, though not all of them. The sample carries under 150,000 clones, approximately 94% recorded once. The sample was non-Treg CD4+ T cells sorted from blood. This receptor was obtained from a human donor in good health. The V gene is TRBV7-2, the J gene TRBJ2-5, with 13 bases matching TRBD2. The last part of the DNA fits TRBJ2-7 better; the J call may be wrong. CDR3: CASSRTSGSREQYF. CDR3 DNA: TGTGCCAGCAGCCGGACTAGCGGGAGTCGCGAGCAGTACTTC.